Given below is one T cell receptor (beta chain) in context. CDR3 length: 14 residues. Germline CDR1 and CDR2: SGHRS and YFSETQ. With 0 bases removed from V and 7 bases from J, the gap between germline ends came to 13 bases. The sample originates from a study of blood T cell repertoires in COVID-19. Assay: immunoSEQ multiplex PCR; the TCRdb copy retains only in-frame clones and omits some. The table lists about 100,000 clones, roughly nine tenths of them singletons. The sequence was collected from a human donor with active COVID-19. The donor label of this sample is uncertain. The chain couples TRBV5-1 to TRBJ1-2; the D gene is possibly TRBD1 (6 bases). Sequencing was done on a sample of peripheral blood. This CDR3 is CASSLETGLGGYTF. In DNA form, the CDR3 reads TGCGCCAGCAGCTTGGAAACAGGGCTGGGTGGCTACACCTTC.